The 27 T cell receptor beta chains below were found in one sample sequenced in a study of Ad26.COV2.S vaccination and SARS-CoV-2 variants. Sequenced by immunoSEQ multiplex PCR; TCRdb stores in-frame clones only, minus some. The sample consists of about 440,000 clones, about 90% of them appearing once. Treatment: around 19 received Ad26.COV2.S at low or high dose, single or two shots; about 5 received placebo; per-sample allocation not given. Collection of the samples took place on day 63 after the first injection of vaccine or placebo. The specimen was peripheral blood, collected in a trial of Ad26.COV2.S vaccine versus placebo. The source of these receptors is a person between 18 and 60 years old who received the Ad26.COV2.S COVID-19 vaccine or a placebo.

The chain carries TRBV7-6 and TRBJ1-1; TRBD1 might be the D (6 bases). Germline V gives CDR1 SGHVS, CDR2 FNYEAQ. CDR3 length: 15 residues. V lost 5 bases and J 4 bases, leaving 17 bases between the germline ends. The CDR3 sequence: CASSAYDRPSTEAFF. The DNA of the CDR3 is TGTGCCAGCAGCGCATACGACAGGCCTTCCACTGAAGCTTTCTTT.

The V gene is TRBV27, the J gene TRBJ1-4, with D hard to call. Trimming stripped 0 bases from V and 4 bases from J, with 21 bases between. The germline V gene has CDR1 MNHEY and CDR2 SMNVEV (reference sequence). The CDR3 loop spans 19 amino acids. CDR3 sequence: CASSLSGRFSLGGNEKLFF. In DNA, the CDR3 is TGTGCCAGCAGTTTATCTGGCAGATTCAGTTTGGGCGGTAATGAAAAACTGTTTTTT.

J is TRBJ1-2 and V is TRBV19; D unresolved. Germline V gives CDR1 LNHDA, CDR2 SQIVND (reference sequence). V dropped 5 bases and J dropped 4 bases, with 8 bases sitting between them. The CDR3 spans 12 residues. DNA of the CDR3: TGTGCCAGTAGTCCGGGCATCTATGGCTACACCTTC. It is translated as CASSPGIYGYTF.

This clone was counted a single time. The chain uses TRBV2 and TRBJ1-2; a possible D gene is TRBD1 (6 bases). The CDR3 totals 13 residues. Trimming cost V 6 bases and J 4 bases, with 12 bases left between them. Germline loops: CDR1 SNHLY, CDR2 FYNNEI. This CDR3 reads CASSPGTTYGYTF. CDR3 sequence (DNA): TGTGCCAGCAGCCCCGGGACAACCTATGGCTACACCTTC.

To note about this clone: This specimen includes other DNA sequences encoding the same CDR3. The CDR3 is CASSLGVNTGELFF. CDR3 in DNA: TGTGCCAGCAGCTTAGGAGTTAACACCGGGGAGCTGTTTTTT. V is TRBV11-1 and J is TRBJ2-2; D remains ambiguous. This CDR3 is built from 14 residues. Looked up from germline, CDR1 is SGHAT and CDR2 is FQDESV (reference sequence). V lost 1 base to trimming and J lost 2 bases, with 5 bases between them.

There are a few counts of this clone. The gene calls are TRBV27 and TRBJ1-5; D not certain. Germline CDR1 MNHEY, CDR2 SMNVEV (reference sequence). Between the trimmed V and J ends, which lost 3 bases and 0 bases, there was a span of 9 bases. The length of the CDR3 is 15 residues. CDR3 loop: CASSLGSLSNQPQHF. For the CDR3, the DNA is TGTGCCAGCAGTTTGGGCAGCCTTAGCAATCAGCCCCAGCATTTT.

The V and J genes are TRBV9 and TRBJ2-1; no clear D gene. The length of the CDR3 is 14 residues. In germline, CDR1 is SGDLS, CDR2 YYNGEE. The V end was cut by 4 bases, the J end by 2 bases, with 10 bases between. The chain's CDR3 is CASSPFNTYNEQFF. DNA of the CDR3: TGTGCCAGCAGCCCCTTTAATACCTACAATGAGCAGTTCTTC.

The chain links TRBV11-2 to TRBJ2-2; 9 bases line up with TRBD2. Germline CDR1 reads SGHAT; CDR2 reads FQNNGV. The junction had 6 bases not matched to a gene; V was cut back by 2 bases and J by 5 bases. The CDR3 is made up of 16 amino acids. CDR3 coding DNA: TGTGCCAGCAGCTTAACCCTAGCGGGAAGTACCGGGGAGCTGTTTTTT. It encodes CASSLTLAGSTGELFF.

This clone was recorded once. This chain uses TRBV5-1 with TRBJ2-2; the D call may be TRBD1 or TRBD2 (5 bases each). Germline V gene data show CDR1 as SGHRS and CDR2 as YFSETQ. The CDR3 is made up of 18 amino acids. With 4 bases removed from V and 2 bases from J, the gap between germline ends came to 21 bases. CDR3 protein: CASSEQTIRDANTGELFF. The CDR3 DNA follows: TGCGCCAGCAGCGAACAAACCATCCGGGACGCTAACACCGGGGAGCTGTTTTTT.

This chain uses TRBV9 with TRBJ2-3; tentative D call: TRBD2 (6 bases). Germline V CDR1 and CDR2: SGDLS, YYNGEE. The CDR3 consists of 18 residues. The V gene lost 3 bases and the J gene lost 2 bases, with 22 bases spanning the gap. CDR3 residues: CASSAGLAGPIFTDTQYF. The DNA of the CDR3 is TGTGCCAGCAGCGCCGGGCTGGCGGGACCGATATTCACAGATACGCAGTATTTT.

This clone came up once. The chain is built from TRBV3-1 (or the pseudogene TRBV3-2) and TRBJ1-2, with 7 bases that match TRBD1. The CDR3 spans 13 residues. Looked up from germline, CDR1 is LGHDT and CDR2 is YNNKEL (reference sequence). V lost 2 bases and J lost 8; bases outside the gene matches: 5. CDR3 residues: CASSQRGPGGYTF. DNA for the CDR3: TGTGCCAGCAGCCAAAGGGGGCCTGGCGGCTACACCTTC.

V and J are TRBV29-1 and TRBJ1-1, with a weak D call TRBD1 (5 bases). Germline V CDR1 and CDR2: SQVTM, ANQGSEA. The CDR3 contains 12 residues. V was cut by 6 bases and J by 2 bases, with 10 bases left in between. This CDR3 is CSVVQGNTEAFF. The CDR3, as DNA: TGCAGCGTCGTTCAGGGAAACACTGAAGCTTTCTTT.

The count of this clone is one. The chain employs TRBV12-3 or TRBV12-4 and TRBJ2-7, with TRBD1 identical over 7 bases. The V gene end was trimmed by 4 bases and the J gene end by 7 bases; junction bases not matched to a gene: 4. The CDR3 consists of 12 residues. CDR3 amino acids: CASSSPGQEQYF. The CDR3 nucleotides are TGTGCCAGCAGTTCACCGGGACAGGAGCAGTACTTC.

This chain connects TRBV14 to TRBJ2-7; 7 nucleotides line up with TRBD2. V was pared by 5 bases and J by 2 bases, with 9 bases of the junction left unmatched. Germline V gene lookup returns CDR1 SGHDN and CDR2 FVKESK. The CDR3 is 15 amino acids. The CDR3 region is CASSIGGTPPYEQYF. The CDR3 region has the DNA TGTGCCAGCAGCATCGGGGGGACCCCACCCTACGAGCAGTACTTC.

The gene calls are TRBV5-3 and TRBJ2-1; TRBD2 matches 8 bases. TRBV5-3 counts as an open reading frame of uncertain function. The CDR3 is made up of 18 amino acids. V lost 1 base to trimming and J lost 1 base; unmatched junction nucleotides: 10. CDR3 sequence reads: CARSLLRAGDPSYNEQFF. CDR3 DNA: TGTGCCAGAAGCTTGCTTCGAGCGGGAGACCCTTCCTACAATGAGCAGTTCTTC.

The CDR3 DNA sequence: TGTGCCAGCAGCTTGAGGGGGGCAGCCCCCACAGATACGCAGTATTTT. It is translated as CASSLRGAAPTDTQYF. The chain recombines TRBV11-2 with TRBJ2-3; D may correspond to TRBD1 or TRBD2 (6 bases each). Trimming cost V 3 bases and J 2 bases, with 15 bases left between them. Germline assignment: CDR1 SGHAT and CDR2 FQNNGV. The CDR3 has 16 residues.

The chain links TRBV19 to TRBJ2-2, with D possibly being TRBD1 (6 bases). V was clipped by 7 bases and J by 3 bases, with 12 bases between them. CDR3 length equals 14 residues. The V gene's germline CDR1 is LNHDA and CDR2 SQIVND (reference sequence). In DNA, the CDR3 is TGTGCCAGTAATACCCAGGGGCACACCGGGGAGCTGTTTTTT. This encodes CASNTQGHTGELFF.

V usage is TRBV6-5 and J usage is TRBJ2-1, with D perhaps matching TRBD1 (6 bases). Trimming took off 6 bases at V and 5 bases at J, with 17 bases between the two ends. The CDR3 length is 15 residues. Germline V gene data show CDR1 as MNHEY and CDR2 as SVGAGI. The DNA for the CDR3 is TGTGCCAGCAGATCATACAGGGAAGGGAACAATGAGCAGTTCTTC. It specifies CASRSYREGNNEQFF.

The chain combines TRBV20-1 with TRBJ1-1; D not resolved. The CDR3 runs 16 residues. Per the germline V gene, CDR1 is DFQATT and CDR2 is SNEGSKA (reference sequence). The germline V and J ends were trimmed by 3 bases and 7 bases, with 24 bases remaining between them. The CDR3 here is CSASDLVQRKLFEAFF. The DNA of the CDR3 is TGCAGTGCTAGTGACCTCGTGCAGCGTAAACTTTTTGAAGCTTTCTTT.

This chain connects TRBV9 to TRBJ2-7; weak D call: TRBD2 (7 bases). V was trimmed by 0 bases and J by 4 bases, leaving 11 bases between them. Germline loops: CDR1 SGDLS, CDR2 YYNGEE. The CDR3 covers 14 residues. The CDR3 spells CASSVGGGGYEQYF. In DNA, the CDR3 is TGTGCCAGCAGCGTAGGAGGGGGGGGGTACGAGCAGTACTTC.

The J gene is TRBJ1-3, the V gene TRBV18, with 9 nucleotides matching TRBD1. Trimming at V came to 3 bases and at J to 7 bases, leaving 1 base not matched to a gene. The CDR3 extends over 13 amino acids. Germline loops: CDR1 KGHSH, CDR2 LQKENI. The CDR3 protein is CASSPGQGNTIYF. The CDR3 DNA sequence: TGTGCCAGCTCACCCGGACAGGGGAACACCATATATTTT.

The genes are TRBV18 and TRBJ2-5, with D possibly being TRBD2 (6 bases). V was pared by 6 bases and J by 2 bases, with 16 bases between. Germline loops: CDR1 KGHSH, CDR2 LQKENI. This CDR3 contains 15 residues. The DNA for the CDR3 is TGTGCCAGCTCCATAGGGACTGTAATTCAAGAGACCCAGTACTTC. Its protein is CASSIGTVIQETQYF.

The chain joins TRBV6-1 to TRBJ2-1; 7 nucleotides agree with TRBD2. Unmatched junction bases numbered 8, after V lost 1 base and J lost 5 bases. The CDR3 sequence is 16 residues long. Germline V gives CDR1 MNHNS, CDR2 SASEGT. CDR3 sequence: CASSEVELAFNNEQFF. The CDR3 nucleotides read TGTGCCAGCAGTGAAGTAGAACTAGCGTTTAACAATGAGCAGTTCTTC.

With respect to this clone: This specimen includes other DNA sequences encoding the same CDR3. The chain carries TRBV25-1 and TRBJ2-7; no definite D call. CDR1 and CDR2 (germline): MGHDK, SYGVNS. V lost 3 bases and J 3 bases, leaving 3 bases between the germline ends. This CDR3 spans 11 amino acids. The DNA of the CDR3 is TGTGCCAGCAGTGACAGCTACGAGCAGTACTTC. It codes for CASSDSYEQYF.

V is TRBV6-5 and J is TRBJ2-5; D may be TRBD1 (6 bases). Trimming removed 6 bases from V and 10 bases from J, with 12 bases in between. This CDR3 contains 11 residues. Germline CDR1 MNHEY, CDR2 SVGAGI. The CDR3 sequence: CASSPGQIQYF. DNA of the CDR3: TGTGCCAGCAGCCCCGGACAGATCCAGTACTTC.

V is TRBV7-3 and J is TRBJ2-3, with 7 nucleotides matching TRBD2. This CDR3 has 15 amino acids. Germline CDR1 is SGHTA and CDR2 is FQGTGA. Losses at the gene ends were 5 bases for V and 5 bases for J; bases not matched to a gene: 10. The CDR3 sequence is CASSGSGTKGDTQYF. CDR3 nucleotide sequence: TGTGCCAGCAGCGGAAGCGGGACTAAGGGAGATACGCAGTATTTT.

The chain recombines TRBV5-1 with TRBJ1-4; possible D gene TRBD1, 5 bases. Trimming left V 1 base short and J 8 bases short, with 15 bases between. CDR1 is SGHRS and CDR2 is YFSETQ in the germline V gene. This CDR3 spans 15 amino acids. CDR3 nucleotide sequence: TGCGCCAGCAGCTTGAATGGGGACCCATTCGAAAAACTGTTTTTT. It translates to CASSLNGDPFEKLFF.